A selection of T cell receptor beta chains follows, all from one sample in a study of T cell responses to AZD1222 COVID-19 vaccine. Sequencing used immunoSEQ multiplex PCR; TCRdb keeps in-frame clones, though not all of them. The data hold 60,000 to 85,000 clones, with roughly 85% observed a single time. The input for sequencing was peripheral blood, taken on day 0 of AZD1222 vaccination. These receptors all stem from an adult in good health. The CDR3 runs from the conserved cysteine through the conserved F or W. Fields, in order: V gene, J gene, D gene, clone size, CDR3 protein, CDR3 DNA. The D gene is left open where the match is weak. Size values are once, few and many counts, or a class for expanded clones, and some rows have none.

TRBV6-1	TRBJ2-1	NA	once	CASSEAGRRGSSYNEQFF	TGTGCCAGCAGTGAAGCGGGTAGGAGGGGGAGCTCCTACAATGAGCAGTTCTTC
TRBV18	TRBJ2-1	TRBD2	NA	CASSPQAGGTAYNEQFF	TGTGCCAGCTCACCCCAAGCGGGGGGGACTGCCTACAATGAGCAGTTCTTC
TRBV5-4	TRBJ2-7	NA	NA	CASSPSLGRAHEQYF	TGTGCCAGCAGCCCCTCTTTGGGGCGCGCCCACGAGCAGTACTTC
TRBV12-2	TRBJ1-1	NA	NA	CASRLGVQGSANTEAFF	TGTGCAAGTCGCTTAGGTGTACAGGGGTCGGCGAACACTGAAGCTTTCTTT
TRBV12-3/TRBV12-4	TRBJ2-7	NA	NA	CASREDTLYEQYF	TGTGCCAGCAGGGAGGATACGCTCTACGAGCAGTACTTC
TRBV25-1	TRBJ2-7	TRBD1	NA	CASSNRDRGAYEQYF	TGTGCCAGCAGCAACCGGGACAGGGGGGCCTACGAGCAGTACTTC
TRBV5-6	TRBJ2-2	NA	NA	CASSWDGTGELFF	TGTGCCAGCAGCTGGGATGGAACCGGGGAGCTGTTTTTT
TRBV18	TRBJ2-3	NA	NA	CASSPGFTDTQYF	TGTGCCAGCTCACCGGGGTTCACAGATACGCAGTATTTT
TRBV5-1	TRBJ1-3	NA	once	CASSLGPGARGNTIYF	TGCGCCAGCAGCTTGGGTCCGGGGGCACGTGGAAACACCATATATTTT
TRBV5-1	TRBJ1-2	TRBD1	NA	CASSLSGADRGGYTF	TGCGCCAGCAGCTTGAGTGGCGCGGACAGGGGTGGCTACACCTTC
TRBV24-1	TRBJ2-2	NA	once	CATSDLGLRELFF	TGTGCCACCAGTGATTTAGGCCTGCGGGAGCTGTTTTTT
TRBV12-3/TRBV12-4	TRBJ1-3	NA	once	CASKPMRLNTIYF	TGTGCCAGCAAGCCGATGAGATTAAACACCATATATTTT
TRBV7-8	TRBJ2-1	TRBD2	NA	CASSVAGYNEQFF	TGTGCCAGCAGCGTAGCGGGGTACAATGAGCAGTTCTTC
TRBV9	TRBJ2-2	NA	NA	CASSGTLNTGELFF	TGTGCCAGCAGCGGGACTTTAAACACCGGGGAGCTGTTTTTT
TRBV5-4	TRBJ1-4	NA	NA	CASSLIMSGHNEKLFF	TGTGCCAGCAGCTTGATCATGAGCGGTCATAATGAAAAACTGTTTTTT
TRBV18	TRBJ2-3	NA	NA	CASSPRSSTDTQYF	TGTGCCAGCTCACCAAGATCTAGCACAGATACGCAGTATTTT
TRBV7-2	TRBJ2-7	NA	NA	CASSLLRAGQQYF	TGTGCCAGCAGCCTTCTCAGGGCAGGGCAGCAGTACTTC
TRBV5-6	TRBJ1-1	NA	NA	CASSLERVRTEAFF	TGTGCCAGCAGCTTGGAAAGGGTTCGGACTGAAGCTTTCTTT
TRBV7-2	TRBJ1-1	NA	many	CASSLSSMGSMNTEAFF	TGTGCCAGCAGCTTATCTTCTATGGGCAGCATGAACACTGAAGCTTTCTTT
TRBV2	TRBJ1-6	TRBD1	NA	CARGDRVNSPLHF	TGTGCCAGGGGGGACAGGGTTAATTCACCCCTCCACTTT
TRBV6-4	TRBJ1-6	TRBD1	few	CASRGQGNSPLHF	TGTGCCAGCAGGGGACAGGGGAACTCACCCCTCCACTTT
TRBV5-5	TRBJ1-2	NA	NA	CASSFRGGDYGYTF	TGTGCCAGCAGCTTTAGGGGGGGAGACTATGGCTACACCTTC
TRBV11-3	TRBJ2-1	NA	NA	CASSPGVNYNEQFF	TGTGCCAGCAGCCCGGGAGTCAACTACAATGAGCAGTTCTTC
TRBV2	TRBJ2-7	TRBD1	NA	CASNAGTGVDEQYF	TGTGCCAGCAACGCCGGGACAGGGGTTGACGAGCAGTACTTC
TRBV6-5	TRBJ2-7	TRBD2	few	CASIPGLARSYEQYF	TGTGCCAGCATTCCGGGACTAGCGAGGTCCTACGAGCAGTACTTC
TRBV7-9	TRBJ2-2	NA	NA	CASSLAWGTGELFF	TGTGCCAGCAGCTTAGCGTGGGGCACCGGGGAGCTGTTTTTT
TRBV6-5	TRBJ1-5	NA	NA	CASSYSAGDLEPQHF	TGTGCCAGCAGTTACTCGGCAGGGGACCTCGAGCCCCAGCATTTT
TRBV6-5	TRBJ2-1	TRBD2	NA	CASSGLAGVGEQFF	TGTGCCAGCAGCGGACTAGCGGGGGTGGGTGAGCAGTTCTTC
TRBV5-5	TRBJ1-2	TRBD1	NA	CASRSTGTGGNGYTF	TGTGCCAGCCGCTCCACCGGGACAGGGGGGAATGGCTACACCTTC
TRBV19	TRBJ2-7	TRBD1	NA	CASSEDGTGSSYEQYF	TGTGCCAGTAGCGAAGACGGGACAGGTAGCTCCTACGAGCAGTACTTC
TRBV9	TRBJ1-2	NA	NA	CASSVPGAYGYTF	TGTGCCAGCAGCGTACCAGGGGCCTATGGCTACACCTTC
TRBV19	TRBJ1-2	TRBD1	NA	CASSPTGVGYTF	TGTGCCAGTAGCCCGACAGGGGTCGGCTACACCTTC
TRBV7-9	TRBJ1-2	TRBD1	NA	CASSLYTGQGDYTF	TGTGCCAGCAGCTTATATACTGGACAGGGCGACTACACCTTC
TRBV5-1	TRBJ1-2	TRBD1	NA	CASSSPGGQGNGYTF	TGCGCCAGCAGCTCTCCTGGGGGACAGGGAAATGGCTACACCTTC